The present T cell receptor (beta chain) was sequenced within a study of early T cells in non-severe SARS-CoV-2 infection (dated by TCRdb to 2020 to 2023). Looking at the study overall: Because TCR sequencing relied on bulk RNA taken from unsorted whole blood, pairing of alpha and beta chains was not possible. Summary of the overall study and its limitations: Matching against VDJdb was skewed toward anti-spike CD8 responses, likely underestimated virus-specific expansions, and missed private and CD4 specificities.

A case-control design nested within a healthcare worker cohort in London, UK, was used, with weekly nasopharyngeal swab PCR tests and blood sampling performed. Healthcare workers were recruited between 23 and 31 March 2020, during the week of the UK lockdown, and were followed weekly for up to 16 weeks. The germline V gene encodes CDR1 LGHDT and CDR2 YNNKEL (reference sequence). The CDR3 starts with the cysteine, ends with the phenylalanine, and has 13 residues. Only the CDR3 DNA is retained, 39 bases long and in frame from the first base. A single count supports this clonotype. Which antigen it targets is not known. This may arise from a read error, as a much more abundant clone is one base away. The protocol used for the library was 5' RACE. The instrument given in TCRdb is NextSeq 500. In the TCR library protocol, unique molecular identifiers were attached to individual cDNA molecules to correct for PCR bias and sequencing error. Sequencing covered both TCR alpha and beta chains, and within each sample the abundances of alpha and beta sequences were tightly co-correlated. Turning to the authors' computational methods: Decombinator V4 was used to perform V gene, J gene and CDR3 annotation of TCR sequences. Expanded TCRs were defined as changing significantly between any two time points under a Poisson model with p below 0.0001. TCR abundances were normalised to the total number of TCRs sequenced per sample and were expressed as counts per million. MAIT TCRs were defined by TRAV1-2 paired with TRAJ12, TRAJ20 or TRAJ33, and iNKT TCRs by TRAV10 paired with TRAJ18. A search of VDJdb, accessed on 1 November 2021, was run for TCRs annotated to CMV, EBV and SARS-CoV-2, with TCRs annotated for multiple antigens excluded. Through fastp at Q25 and MiXCR, TCRdb rebuilt clones from the public reads, retaining in-frame beta chains. Entries that share a CDR3 protein sequence are merged under the most common genes and DNA. TCRdb, rather than the study authors, made the V and J calls. This sample comprises around 33,000 distinct CDR3 sequences, about 7% of them detected only once. More than 3.5% of the sample rests with the top ten.

This clonotype was obtained from an adult who was a healthcare worker with PCR-confirmed SARS-CoV-2 infection or an uninfected control (not recorded which). The sample was whole blood. The chain uses TRBV3-1 and TRBJ1-2; the D gene assignment is ambiguous. CDR3 sequence: CVSSQGLSPGYTF. The DNA reads as follows: TGTGTCAGCAGCCAAGGTCTTTCGCCGGGCTACACCTTC.